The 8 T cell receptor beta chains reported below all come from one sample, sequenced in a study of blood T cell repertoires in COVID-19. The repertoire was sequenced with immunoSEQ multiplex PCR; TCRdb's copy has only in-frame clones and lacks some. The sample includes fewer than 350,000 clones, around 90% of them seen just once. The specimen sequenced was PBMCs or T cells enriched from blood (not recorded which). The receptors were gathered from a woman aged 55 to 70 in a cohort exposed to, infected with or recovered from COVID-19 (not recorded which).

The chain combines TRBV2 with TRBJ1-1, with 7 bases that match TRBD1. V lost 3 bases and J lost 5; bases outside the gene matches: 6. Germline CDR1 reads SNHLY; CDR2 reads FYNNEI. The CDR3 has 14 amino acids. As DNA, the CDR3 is TGTGCCAGCAGTGACCGGACAGGAGGAACTGAAGCTTTCTTT. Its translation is CASSDRTGGTEAFF.

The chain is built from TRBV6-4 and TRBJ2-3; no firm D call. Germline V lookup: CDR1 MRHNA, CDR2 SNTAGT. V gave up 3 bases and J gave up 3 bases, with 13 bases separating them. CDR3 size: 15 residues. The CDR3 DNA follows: TGTGCCAGCAGTGAGTCCCCCCTACAGACAGATACGCAGTATTTT. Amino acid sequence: CASSESPLQTDTQYF.

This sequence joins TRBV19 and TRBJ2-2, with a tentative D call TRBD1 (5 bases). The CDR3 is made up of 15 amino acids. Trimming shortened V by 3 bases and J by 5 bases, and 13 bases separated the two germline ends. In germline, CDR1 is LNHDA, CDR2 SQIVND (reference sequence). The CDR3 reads CASSIEGVRTGELFF. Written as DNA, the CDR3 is TGTGCCAGTAGTATTGAAGGGGTTAGGACCGGGGAGCTGTTTTTT.

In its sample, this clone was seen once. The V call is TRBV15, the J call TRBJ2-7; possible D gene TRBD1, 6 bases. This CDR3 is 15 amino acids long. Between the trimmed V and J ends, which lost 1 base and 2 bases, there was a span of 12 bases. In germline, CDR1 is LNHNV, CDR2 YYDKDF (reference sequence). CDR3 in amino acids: CATSRAGDTPYEQYF. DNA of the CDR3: TGTGCCACCAGCAGAGCCGGGGACACCCCCTACGAGCAGTACTTC.

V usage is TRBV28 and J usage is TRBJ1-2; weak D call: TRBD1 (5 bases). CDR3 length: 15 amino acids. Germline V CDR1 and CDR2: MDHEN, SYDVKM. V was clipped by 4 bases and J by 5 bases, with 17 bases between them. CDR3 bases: TGTGCCAGCAGTTCGCCCGCGGGACGGGGGTATGGCTACACCTTC. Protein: CASSSPAGRGYGYTF.

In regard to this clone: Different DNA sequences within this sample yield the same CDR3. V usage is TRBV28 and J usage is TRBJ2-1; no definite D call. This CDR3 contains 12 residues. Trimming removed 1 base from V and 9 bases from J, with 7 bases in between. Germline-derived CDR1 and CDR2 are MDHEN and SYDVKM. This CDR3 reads CASSLLAGEQFF. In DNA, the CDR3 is TGTGCCAGCAGTTTATTAGCCGGTGAGCAGTTCTTC.

The CDR3 nucleotides read TGTGCCAGCGGACAGGATCCCGGGGAGCTGTTTTTT. This codes for CASGQDPGELFF. V gene TRBV9 combines with J gene TRBJ2-2, with 7 bases fitting TRBD1. CDR3 length: 12 residues. Germline-derived CDR1 and CDR2 are SGDLS and YYNGEE. Losses at the gene ends were 7 bases for V and 6 bases for J; bases not matched to a gene: 3.

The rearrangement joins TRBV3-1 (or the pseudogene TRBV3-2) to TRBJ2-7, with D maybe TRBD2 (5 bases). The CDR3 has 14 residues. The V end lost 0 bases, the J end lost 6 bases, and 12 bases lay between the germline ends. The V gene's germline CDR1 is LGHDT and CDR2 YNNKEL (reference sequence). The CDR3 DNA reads TGTGCCAGCAGCCAAGAGATAGGCGGGTTCGAGCAGTACTTC. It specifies CASSQEIGGFEQYF.